Below, one T cell receptor (beta chain) is given with its context. Participant age was roughly 18 to 89 years, and participants resided in roughly 25 US areas. Clinical histories supplied by participants themselves formed the basis of cohort assignment. Cohort 3 donors were reported recovered after two negative PCRs, clearance, or symptom resolution. The data originate from a study of blood T cell repertoires in COVID-19. Study background: Sources were T cells, B-cell-depleted T cells, or PBMCs; the material itself was cDNA or gDNA.

Method: immunoSEQ multiplex PCR; TCRdb's copy keeps in-frame clones and lacks some. The data contain a few hundred thousand clones, 80% to 90% of them seen just once; the ten biggest clones take up about 9.8%. CDR1 and CDR2 from the germline V gene are SEHNR and FQNEAQ (reference sequence). The CDR3 length is 16 residues. The V and J ends lost 4 bases and 0 bases respectively, with 12 bases between them. The gene calls are TRBV7-9 and TRBJ1-4, with D tentatively TRBD1 (5 bases). This TCR came from a woman aged 18 to 35 who had recovered from COVID-19. Sequenced input: PBMCs or T cells enriched from blood (not recorded which). The CDR3, as DNA: TGTGCCAGCAGCTCCCGACAGCTAGCAACTAATGAAAAACTGTTTTTT. This translates into CASSSRQLATNEKLFF.